This TCR beta chain was sequenced in a study of blood T cell repertoires in COVID-19. As for the study in general: T cells, B-cell-depleted T cells, or PBMCs provided the cDNA or gDNA that served as material.

The repertoire was sequenced with immunoSEQ multiplex PCR; TCRdb's copy has only in-frame clones and lacks some. Of under 300,000 clones in the sample, roughly 88% are singletons; the top ten hold roughly 2.3%. Trimming pared 4 bases from V and 9 bases from J, leaving 12 bases between. This CDR3 region has 12 residues. CDR1 SGHAT and CDR2 FQNNGV come from the germline V gene. The clonotype was recovered from a man under 40 who had recovered from COVID-19. The chain has TRBV11-2 and TRBJ1-1; D perhaps matches TRBD1 (6 bases). Material for sequencing was peripheral blood. CDR3 in amino acids: CASSSPTGKAFF. The CDR3 DNA is TGTGCCAGCAGCTCACCGACAGGTAAAGCTTTCTTT.